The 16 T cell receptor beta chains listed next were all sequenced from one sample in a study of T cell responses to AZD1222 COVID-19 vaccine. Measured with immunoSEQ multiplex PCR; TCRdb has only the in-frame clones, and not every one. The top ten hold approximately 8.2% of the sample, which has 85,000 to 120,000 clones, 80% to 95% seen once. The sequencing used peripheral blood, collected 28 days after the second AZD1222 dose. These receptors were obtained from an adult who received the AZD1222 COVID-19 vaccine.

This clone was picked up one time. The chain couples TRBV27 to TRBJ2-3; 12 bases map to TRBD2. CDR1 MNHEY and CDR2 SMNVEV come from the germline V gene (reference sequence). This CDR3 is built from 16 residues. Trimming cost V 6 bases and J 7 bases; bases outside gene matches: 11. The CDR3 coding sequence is TGTGCCAGCAGATGGAAACTAGCGGGGGGACTCAATACGCAGTATTTT. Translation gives CASRWKLAGGLNTQYF.

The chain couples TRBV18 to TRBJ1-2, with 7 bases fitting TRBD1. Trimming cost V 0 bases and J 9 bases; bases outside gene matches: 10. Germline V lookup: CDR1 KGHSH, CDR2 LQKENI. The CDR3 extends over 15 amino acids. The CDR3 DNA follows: TGTGCCAGCTCACCACCGGCTTCGACAGGGCCAAGCTACACCTTC. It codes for CASSPPASTGPSYTF.

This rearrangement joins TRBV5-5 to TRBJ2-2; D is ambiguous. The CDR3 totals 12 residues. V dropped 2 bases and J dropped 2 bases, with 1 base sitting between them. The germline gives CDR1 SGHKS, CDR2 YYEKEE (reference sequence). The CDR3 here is CASSLNTGELFF. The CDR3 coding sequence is TGTGCCAGCAGCTTAAACACCGGGGAGCTGTTTTTT.

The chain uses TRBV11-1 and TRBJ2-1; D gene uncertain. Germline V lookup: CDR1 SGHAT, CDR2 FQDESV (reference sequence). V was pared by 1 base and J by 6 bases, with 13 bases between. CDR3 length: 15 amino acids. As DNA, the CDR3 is TGTGCCAGCAGCTTAGGGGGATTGGCCTTCAATGAGCAGTTCTTC. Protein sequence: CASSLGGLAFNEQFF.

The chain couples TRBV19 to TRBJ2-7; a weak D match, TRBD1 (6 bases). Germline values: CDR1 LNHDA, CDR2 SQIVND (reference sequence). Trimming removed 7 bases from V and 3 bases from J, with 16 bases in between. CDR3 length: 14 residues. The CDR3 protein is CASTSKTGSYEQYF. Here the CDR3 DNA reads TGTGCCAGTACTTCCAAGACAGGAAGCTACGAGCAGTACTTC.

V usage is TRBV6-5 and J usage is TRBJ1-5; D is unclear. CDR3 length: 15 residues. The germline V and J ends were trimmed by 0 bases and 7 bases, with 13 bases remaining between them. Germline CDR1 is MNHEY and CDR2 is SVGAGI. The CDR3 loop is CASSYSYSGKQPQHF. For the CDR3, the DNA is TGTGCCAGCAGTTACTCGTATTCGGGGAAACAGCCCCAGCATTTT.

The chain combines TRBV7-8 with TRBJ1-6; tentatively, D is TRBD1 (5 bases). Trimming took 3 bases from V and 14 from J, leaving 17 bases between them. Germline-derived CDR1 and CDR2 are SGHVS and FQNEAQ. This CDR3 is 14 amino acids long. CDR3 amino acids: CASSFSRPGRALHF. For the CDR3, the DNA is TGTGCCAGCAGCTTTTCCCGGCCAGGGCGGGCCCTCCACTTT.

CDR3 DNA sequence: TGTGCCAGCAGCTTGGGAGCGGGGGCCAACTACGAGCAGTACTTC. Its translation is CASSLGAGANYEQYF. The chain has TRBV7-2 and TRBJ2-7, with 8 bases identical to TRBD2. V was clipped by 3 bases and J by 3 bases; unmatched bases: 7. CDR3 length equals 15 residues. Germline V gene sequence: CDR1 SGHTA, CDR2 FQGNSA.

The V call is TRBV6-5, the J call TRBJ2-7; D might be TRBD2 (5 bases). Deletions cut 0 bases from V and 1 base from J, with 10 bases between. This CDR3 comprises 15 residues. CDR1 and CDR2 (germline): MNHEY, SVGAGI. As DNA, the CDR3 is TGTGCCAGCAGTTACTCGAGGGATTTTTCCTACGAGCAGTACTTC. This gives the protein CASSYSRDFSYEQYF.

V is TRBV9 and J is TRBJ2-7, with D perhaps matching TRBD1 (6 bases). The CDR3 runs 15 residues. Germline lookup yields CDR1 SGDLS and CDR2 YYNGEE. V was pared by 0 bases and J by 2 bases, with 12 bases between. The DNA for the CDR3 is TGTGCCAGCAGCGTAGGACAGACAGGAACCTACGAGCAGTACTTC. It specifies CASSVGQTGTYEQYF.

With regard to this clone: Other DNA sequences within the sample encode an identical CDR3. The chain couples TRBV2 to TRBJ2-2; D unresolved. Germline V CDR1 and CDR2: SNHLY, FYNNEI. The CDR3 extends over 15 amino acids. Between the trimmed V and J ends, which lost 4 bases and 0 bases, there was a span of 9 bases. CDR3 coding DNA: TGTGCCAGCAGTGGACGGACGGCGAACACCGGGGAGCTGTTTTTT. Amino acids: CASSGRTANTGELFF.

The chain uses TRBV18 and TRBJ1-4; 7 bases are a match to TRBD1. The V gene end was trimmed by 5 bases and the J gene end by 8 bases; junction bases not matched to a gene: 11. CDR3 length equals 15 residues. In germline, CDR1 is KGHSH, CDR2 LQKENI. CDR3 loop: CASSARTGLGEKLFF. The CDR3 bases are TGTGCCAGCTCAGCAAGGACAGGCCTTGGGGAAAAACTGTTTTTT.

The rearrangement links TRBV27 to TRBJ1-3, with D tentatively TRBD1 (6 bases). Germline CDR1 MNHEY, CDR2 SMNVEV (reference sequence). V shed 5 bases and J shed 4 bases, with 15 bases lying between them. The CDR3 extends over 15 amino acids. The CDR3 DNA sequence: TGTGCCAGCAGTCAACAGCAGGGGATGGGAAACACCATATATTTT. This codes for CASSQQQGMGNTIYF.

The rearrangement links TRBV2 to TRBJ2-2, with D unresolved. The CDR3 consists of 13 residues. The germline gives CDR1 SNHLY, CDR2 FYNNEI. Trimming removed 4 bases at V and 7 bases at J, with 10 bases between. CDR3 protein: CASSVRVFGELFF. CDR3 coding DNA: TGTGCCAGCAGTGTTCGGGTTTTCGGGGAGCTGTTTTTT.

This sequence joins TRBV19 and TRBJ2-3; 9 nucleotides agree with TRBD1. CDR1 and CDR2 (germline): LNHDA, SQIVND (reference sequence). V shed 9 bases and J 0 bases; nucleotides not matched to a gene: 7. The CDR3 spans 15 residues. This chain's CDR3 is CASETGTGSTDTQYF. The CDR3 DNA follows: TGTGCCAGCGAAACCGGGACAGGGAGCACAGATACGCAGTATTTT.

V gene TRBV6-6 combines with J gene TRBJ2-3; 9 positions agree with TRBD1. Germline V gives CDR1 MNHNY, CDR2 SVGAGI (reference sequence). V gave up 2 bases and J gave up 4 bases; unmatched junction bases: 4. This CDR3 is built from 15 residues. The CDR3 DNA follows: TGTGCCAGCAGTTACGTGGACAGGGGACCAGATACGCAGTATTTT. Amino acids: CASSYVDRGPDTQYF.